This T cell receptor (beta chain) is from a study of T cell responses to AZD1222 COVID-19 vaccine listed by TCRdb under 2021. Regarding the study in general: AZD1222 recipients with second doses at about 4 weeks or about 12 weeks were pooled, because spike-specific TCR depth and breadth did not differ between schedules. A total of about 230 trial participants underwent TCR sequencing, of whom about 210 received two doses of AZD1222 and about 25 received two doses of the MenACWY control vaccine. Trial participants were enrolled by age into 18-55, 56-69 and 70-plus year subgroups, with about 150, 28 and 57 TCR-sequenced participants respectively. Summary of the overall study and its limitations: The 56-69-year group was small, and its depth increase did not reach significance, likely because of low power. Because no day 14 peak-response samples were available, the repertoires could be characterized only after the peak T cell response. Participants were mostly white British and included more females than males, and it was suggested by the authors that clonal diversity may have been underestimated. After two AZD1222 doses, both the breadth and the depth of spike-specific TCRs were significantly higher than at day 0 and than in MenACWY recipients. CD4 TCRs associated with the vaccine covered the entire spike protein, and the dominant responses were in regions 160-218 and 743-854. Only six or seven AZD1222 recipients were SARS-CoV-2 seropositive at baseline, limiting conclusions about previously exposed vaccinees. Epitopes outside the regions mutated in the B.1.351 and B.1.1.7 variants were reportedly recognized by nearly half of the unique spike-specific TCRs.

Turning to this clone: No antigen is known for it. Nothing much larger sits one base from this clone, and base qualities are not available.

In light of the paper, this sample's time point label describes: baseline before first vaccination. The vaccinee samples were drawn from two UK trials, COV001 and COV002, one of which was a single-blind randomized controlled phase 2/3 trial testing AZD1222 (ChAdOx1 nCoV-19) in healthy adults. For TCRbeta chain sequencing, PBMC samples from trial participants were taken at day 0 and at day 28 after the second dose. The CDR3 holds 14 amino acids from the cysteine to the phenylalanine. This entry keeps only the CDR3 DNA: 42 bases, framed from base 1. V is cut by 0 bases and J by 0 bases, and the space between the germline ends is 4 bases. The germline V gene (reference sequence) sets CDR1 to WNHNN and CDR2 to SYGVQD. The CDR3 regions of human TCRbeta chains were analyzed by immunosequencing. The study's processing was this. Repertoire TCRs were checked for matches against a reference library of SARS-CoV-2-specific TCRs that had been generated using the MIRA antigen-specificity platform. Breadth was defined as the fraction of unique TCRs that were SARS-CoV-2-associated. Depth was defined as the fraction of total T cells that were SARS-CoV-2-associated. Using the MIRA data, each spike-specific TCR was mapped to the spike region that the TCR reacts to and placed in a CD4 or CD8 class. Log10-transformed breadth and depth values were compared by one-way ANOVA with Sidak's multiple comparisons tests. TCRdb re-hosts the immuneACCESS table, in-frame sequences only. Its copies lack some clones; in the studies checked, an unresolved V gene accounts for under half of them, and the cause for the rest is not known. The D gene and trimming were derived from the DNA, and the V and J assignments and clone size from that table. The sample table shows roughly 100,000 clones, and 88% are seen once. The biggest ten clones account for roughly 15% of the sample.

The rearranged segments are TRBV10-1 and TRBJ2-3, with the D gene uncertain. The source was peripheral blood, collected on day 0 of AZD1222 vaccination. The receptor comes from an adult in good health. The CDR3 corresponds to CASSESTSTDTQYF. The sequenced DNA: TGCGCCAGCAGTGAGTCGACTAGCACAGATACGCAGTATTTT.